This TCR beta chain is drawn from a study of T cell repertoires in cytomegalovirus infection. Across the whole study: Shared public TCR beta signatures pointed to both CMV infection and a matching HLA type.

To note about this clonotype: The target antigen is unknown.

MiXCR was run by TCRdb on the reads, yielding one entry per CDR3 protein. The sample carries around 750,000 distinct CDR3 sequences, around a third recorded once. Regarding the study as a whole: Dominant in the ex vivo response were TCR beta clonotypes restricted by HLA-C and specific for CMV.

This CDR3 spans 11 amino acids. Germline V gene sequence: CDR1 MNHEY, CDR2 SMNVEV (reference sequence). V lost 6 bases, J lost 8 bases, and 9 bases lay in between. V and J are TRBV27 and TRBJ2-3; tentative D call: TRBD2 (5 bases). Here the sequenced sample was cultured CD8+ T cells from PBMCs, taken from culture after CMV antigen stimulation. The TCR originated in a human donor in good health (CMV status not recorded). Some clones in this sample may be carry-over from other donors' samples. The CDR3 coding sequence is TGTGCCAGCAGCCCCGGGGTTACGCAGTATTTT. Translating it yields CASSPGVTQYF.